The source of this T cell receptor beta chain is a study of blood T cell repertoires in COVID-19. Study as a whole: Collection of acute and convalescent COVID-19 samples took place in the United States, Italy and Spain. Sources were T cells, B-cell-depleted T cells, or PBMCs; the material itself was cDNA or gDNA.

Original methodology: The assay estimated nucleated cells by amplifying reference gene primers. Only in-frame clones appear in the TCRdb table, and some are missing; sequencing was by immunoSEQ multiplex PCR. That table furnishes V, J and clone size, whereas the DNA furnished D and trimming. The sample includes approximately 150,000 clones, approximately 90% of them seen just once. The CDR3 runs to 15 residues. Germline V gene sequence: CDR1 SGHRS, CDR2 YFSETQ. The J segment lost 5 bases and the V segment lost 2 bases, leaving 5 bases of the junction unmatched. The sequencing sample was made of peripheral blood. The chain links TRBV5-1 to TRBJ2-1; 9 bases are shared with TRBD2. The TCR sequence derives from a human donor in a cohort sampled during active COVID-19. The CDR3 loop reads CASSFRLADNNEQFF. The CDR3 nucleotides are TGCGCCAGCAGCTTCCGACTAGCGGACAACAATGAGCAGTTCTTC.